Presented here are 3 T cell receptor beta chains from one specimen sequenced in a study of blood T cell repertoires in COVID-19 (dated by TCRdb to about 2020). Library creation used the immunoSEQ multiplex PCR assay. TCRdb carries this immuneACCESS record with in-frame sequences only. Its versions omit some clonotypes, under half of them owing to an unresolved V gene in the studies checked, with the rest unexplained. This sample is represented by 210,000 or so clones; 70% to 85% of them were singletons. The ten biggest clones cover about 2% of the sample. The sequenced material came from PBMCs or T cells enriched from blood (not recorded which). The receptors here all came from a man in his sixties who had recovered from COVID-19.

V gene TRBV9 combines with J gene TRBJ2-7; tentatively, D is TRBD2 (7 bases). The CDR3 runs to 17 residues. The V end was cut by 0 bases, the J end by 4 bases, with 20 bases between. The germline CDR1 and CDR2 sequences are SGDLS and YYNGEE. The CDR3 loop reads CASSVGAGGAAAYEQYF. In DNA form, the CDR3 reads TGTGCCAGCAGCGTAGGGGCTGGGGGGGCCGCGGCATACGAGCAGTACTTC.

This clone appeared a single time. CDR3 DNA: TGTGCCATCAGTGACCGCAGGGGTAACACTGAAGCTTTCTTT. It codes for CAISDRRGNTEAFF. The chain combines TRBV10-3 with TRBJ1-1, with D tentatively TRBD1 (6 bases). Germline V gene data show CDR1 as ENHRY and CDR2 as SYGVKD. Deletions cut 3 bases from V and 2 bases from J, with 10 bases between. The CDR3 spans 14 residues.

The J gene is TRBJ1-4, the V gene TRBV5-6, with D possibly TRBD1 on 6 matching bases. V shed 4 bases and J shed 0 bases, with 16 bases lying between them. The V gene's germline CDR1 is SGHDT and CDR2 YYEEEE. This CDR3 comprises 17 residues. CDR3 in amino acids: CASSPSGHRSTNEKLFF. The CDR3 DNA reads as TGTGCCAGCAGCCCGTCGGGACATCGGTCAACTAATGAAAAACTGTTTTTT.